The subject of this entry is one T cell receptor beta chain. Its antigen is unknown. These data originate in a study of blood T cells in healthy people across ages. The study drew donors from healthy Caucasian individuals in Russia aged roughly 6 to 90. Deletions cut 1 base from V and 5 bases from J, with 17 bases between. CDR1 is MDHEN, CDR2 SYDVKM, per germline. CDR3 length: 16 residues. Primed by a sample-barcoded 5' primer and a J-beta primer mix, a second PCR proceeded for about 6 to 11 cycles. TCRdb independently ran MiXCR on the 5' RACE reads; one entry per CDR3 protein. The sample yields 700,000 to 950,000 distinct CDR3 sequences, roughly 43% seen once. Findings and caveats of the study: Roughly linear declines in TCR beta diversity per million T cells occurred with age.

The TCR sequence derives from a woman aged 55-70 years in good health. The chain joins TRBV28 to TRBJ1-2, with D possibly being TRBD1 (5 bases). Sequenced input: blood. The CDR3 region has the DNA TGTGCCAGCAGTTTATCAGGGTCCCACCCTAGATATGGCTACACCTTC. It specifies CASSLSGSHPRYGYTF.